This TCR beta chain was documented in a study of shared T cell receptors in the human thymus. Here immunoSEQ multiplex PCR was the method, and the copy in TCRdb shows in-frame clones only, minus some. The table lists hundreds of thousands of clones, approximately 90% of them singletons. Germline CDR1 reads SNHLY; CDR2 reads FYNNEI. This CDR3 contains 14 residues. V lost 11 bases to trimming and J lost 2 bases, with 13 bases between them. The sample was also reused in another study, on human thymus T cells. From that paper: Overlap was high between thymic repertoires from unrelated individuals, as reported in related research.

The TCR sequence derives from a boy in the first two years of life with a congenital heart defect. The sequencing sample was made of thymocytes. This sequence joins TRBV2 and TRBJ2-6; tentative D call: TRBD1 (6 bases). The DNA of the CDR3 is TGTGCCGTTCGGACAGCCACTGGGGCCAACGTCCTGACTTTC. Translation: CAVRTATGANVLTF.